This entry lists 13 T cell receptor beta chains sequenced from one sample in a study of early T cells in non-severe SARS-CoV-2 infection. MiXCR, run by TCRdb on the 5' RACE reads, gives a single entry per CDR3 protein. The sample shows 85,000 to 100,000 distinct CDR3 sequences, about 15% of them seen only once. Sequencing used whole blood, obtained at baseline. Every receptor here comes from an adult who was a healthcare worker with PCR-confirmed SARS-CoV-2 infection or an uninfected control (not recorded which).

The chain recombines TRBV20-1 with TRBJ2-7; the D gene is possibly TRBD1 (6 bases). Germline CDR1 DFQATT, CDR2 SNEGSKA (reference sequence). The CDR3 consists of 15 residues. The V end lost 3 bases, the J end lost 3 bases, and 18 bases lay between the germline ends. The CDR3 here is CSASPRGSTNYEQYF. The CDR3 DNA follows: TGCAGTGCTAGTCCTAGGGGGAGCACGAACTACGAGCAGTACTTC.

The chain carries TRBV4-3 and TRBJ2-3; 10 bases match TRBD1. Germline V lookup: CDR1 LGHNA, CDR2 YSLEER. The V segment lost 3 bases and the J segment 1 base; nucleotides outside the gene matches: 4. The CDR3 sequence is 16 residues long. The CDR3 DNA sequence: TGCGCCAGCAGCCATGGGACAGGGGCGGGCACAGATACGCAGTATTTT. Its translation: CASSHGTGAGTDTQYF.

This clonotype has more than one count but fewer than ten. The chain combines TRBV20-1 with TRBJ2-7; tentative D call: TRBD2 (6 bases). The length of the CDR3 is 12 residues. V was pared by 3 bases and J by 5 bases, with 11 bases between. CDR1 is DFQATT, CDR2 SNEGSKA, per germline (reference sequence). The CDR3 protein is CSASLGGHEQYF. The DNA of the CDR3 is TGCAGTGCTAGCCTCGGAGGGCACGAGCAGTACTTC.

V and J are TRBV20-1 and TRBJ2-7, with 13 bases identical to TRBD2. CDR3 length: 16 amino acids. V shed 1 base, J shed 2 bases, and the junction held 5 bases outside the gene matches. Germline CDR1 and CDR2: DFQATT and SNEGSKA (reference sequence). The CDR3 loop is CSARAILAGGPYEQYF. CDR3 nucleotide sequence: TGCAGTGCTAGAGCTATACTAGCGGGAGGGCCCTACGAGCAGTACTTC.

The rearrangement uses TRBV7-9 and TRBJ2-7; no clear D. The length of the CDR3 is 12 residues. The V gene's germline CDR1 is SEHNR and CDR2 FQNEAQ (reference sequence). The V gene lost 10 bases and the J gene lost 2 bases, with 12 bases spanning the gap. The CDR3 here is CAIKVPPYEQYF. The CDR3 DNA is TGTGCCATAAAAGTCCCCCCCTACGAGCAGTACTTC. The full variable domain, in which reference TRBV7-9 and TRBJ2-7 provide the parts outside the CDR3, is DTGVSQNPRHKITKRGQNVTFRCDPISEHNRLYWYRQTLGQGPEFLTYFQNEAQLEKSRLLSDRFSAERPKGSFSTLEIQRTEQGDSAMYLCAIKVPPYEQYFGPGTRLTVT.

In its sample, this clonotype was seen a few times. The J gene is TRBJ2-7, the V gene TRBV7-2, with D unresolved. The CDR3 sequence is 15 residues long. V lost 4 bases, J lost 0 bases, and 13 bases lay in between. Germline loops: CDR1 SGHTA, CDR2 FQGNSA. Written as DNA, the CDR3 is TGTGCCAGCAGCTCGGGTGTAAAAAGCTCCTACGAGCAGTACTTC. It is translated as CASSSGVKSSYEQYF.

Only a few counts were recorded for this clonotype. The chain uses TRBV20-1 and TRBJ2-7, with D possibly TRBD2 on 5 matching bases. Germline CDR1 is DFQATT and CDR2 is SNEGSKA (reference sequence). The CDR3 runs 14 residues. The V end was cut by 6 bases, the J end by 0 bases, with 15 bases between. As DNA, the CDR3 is TGCAGTGCACAATCACCGGGGAGCTCCTACGAGCAGTACTTC. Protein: CSAQSPGSSYEQYF.

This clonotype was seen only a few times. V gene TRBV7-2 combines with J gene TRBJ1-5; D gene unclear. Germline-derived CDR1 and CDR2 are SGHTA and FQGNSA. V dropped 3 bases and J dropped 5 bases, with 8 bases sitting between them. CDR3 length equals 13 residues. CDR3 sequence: CASSFSWDQPQHF. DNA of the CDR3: TGTGCCAGCAGCTTTAGTTGGGATCAGCCCCAGCATTTT.

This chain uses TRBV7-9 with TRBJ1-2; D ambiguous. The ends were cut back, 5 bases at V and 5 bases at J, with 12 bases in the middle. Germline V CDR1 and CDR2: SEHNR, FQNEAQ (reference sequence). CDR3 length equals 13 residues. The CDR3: CASSTADLYGYTF. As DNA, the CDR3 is TGTGCCAGCAGCACAGCAGACCTGTATGGCTACACCTTC.

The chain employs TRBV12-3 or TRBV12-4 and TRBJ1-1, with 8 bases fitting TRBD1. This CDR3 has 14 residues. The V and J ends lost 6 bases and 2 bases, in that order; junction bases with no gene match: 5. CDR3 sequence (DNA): TGTGCCAGCAGCCGACAGGGGACCAACACTGAAGCTTTCTTT. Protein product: CASSRQGTNTEAFF.

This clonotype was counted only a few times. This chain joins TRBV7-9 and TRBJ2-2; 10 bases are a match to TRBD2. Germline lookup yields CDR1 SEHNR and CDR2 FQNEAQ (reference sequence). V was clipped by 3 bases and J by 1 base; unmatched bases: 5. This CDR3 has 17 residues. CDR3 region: CASSFRPSGRNTGELFF. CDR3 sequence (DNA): TGTGCCAGCAGCTTCCGGCCTAGCGGGAGGAACACCGGGGAGCTGTTTTTT.

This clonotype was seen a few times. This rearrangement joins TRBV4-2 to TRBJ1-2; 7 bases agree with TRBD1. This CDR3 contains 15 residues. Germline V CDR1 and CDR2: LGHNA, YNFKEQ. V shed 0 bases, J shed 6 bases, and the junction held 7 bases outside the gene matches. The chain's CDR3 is CASSQENPGGDGYTF. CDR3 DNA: TGTGCCAGCAGCCAAGAGAATCCAGGGGGGGATGGCTACACCTTC.

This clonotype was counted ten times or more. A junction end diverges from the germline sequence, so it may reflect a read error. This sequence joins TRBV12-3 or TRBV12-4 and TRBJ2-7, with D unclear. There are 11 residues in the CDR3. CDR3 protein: CASSLESEQYF. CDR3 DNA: TGTGCCAGCAGCTTAGAATCCGAGCAGTACTTC.